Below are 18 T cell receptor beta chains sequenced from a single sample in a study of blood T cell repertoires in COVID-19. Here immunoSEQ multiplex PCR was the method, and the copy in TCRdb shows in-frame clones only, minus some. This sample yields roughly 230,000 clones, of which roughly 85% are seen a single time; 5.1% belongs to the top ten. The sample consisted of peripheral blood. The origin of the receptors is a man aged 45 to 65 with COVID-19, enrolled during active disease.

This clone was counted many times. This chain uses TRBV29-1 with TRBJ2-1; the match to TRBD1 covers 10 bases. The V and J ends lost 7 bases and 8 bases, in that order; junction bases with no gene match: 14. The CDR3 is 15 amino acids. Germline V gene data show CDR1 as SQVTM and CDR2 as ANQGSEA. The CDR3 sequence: CSAAIRDRGSYEQFF. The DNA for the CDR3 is TGCAGCGCTGCGATTCGGGACAGGGGTTCATATGAGCAGTTCTTC.

The CDR3 sequence is CASSYSRQVLRNQPQHF. CDR3 DNA sequence: TGTGCCAGCAGTTACTCGAGACAGGTCTTGCGCAATCAGCCCCAGCATTTT. J is TRBJ1-5 and V is TRBV6-2 or TRBV6-3; a weak D match, TRBD1 (6 bases). The CDR3 is 17 residues long. The V end lost 0 bases, the J end lost 2 bases, and 14 bases lay between the germline ends. Germline V gives CDR1 MNHEY, CDR2 SVGEGT.

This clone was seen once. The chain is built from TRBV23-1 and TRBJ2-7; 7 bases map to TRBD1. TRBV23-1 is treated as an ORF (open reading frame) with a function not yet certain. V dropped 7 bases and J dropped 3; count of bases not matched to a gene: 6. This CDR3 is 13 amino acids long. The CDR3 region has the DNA TGCGCCAGCACCGGACAGGTTCTCTACGAGCAGTACTTC. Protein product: CASTGQVLYEQYF.

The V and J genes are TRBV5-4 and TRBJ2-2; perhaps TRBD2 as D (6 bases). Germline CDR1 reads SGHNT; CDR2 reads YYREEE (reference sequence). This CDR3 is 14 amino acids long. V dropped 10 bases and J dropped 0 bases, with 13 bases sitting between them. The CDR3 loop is CALEGTSNTGELFF. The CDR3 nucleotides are TGTGCCCTGGAGGGGACGTCGAACACCGGGGAGCTGTTTTTT.

CDR3 sequence: CASSLGGQIVNTEAFF. The DNA for the CDR3 is TGTGCCAGCAGCTTGGGGGGACAGATCGTGAACACTGAAGCTTTCTTT. The chain couples TRBV7-8 to TRBJ1-1; 7 bases agree with TRBD1. The CDR3 is made up of 16 amino acids. Trimming took 3 bases from V and 0 from J; bases not matched to a gene: 7. Germline V gene lookup returns CDR1 SGHVS and CDR2 FQNEAQ.

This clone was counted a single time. CDR3 coding DNA: TGTGCCAGCGGATACCCGAGGGATCGTAACACTGAAGCTTTCTTT. It encodes CASGYPRDRNTEAFF. This chain joins TRBV6-6 and TRBJ1-1; no clear D gene. Trimming stripped 8 bases from V and 2 bases from J, with 18 bases between. This CDR3 is built from 15 residues. CDR1 is MNHNY, CDR2 SVGAGI, per germline (reference sequence).

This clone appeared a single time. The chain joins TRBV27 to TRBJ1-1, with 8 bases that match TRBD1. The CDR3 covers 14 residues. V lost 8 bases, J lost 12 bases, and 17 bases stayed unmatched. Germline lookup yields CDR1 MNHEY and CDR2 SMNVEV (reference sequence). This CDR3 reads CASRVRDRGLGTFF. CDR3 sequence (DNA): TGTGCCAGCCGTGTGAGAGACAGGGGATTAGGGACTTTCTTT.

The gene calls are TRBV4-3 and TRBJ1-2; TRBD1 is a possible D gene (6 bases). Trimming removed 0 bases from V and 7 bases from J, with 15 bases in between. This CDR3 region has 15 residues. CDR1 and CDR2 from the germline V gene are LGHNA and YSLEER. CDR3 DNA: TGCGCCAGCAGCCAAGATCGGGCAGGGGTAGGTGGCTACACCTTC. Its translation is CASSQDRAGVGGYTF.

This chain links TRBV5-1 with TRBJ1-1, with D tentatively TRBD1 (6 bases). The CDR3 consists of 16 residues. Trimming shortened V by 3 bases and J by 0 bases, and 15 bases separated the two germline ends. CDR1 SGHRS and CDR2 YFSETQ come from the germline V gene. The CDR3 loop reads CASSSGDILMNTEAFF. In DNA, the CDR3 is TGCGCCAGCAGCTCCGGGGACATCCTCATGAACACTGAAGCTTTCTTT. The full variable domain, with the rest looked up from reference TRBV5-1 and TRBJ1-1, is KAGVTQTPRYLIKTRGQQVTLSCSPISGHRSVSWYQQTPGQGLQFLFEYFSETQRNKGNFPGRFSGRQFSNSRSEMNVSTLELGDSALYLCASSSGDILMNTEAFFGQGTRLTVV.

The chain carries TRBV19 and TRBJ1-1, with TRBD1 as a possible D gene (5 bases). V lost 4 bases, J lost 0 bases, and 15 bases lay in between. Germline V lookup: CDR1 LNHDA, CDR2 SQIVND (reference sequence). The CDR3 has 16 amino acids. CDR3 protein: CASSTRGGTLNTEAFF. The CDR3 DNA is TGTGCCAGTAGTACCCGGGGAGGGACCCTGAACACTGAAGCTTTCTTT.

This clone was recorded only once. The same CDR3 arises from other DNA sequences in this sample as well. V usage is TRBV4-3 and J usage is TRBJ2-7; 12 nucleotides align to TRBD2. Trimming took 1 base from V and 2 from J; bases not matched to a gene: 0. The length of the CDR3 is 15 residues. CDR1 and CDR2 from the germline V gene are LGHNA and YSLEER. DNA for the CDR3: TGCGCCAGCAGCCAAGGGACTAGCGGGGCCTACGAGCAGTACTTC. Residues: CASSQGTSGAYEQYF.

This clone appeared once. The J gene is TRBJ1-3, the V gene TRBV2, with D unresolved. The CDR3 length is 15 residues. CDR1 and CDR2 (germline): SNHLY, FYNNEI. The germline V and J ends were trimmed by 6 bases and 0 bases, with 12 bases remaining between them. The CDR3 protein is CASSRGASSGNTIYF. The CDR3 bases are TGTGCCAGCAGCCGCGGTGCCAGCTCTGGAAACACCATATATTTT.

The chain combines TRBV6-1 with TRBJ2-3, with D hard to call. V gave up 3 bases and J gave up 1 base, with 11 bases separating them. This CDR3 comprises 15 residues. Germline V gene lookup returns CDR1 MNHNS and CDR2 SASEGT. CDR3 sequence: CASSELIERTDTQYF. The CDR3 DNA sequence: TGTGCCAGCAGTGAGCTAATCGAACGCACAGATACGCAGTATTTT.

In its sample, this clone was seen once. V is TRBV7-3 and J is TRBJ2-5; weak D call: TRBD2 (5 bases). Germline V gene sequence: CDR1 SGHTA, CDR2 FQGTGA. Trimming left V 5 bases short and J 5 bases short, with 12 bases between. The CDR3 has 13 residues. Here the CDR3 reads CASSPRAGETQYF. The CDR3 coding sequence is TGTGCCAGCAGCCCGAGGGCGGGCGAGACCCAGTACTTC.

Written as DNA, the CDR3 is TGTGCCAGCAGCCAAGGGGCCTTAGCGGGGGAGGGAGATACGCAGTATTTT. Its translation is CASSQGALAGEGDTQYF. The rearrangement joins TRBV4-2 to TRBJ2-3; TRBD2 agrees at 9 bases. The CDR3 has 17 amino acids. V shed 1 base and J 5 bases; nucleotides not matched to a gene: 10. CDR1 and CDR2 (germline): LGHNA, YNFKEQ.

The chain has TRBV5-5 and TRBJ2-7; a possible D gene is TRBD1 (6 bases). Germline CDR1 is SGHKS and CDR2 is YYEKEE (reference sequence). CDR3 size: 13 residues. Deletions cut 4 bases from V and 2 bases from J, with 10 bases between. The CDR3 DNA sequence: TGTGCCAGCAGCCCAGGGGTCGCCTACGAGCAGTACTTC. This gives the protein CASSPGVAYEQYF. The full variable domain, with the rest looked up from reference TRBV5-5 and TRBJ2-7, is DAGVTQSPTHLIKTRGQQVTLRCSPISGHKSVSWYQQVLGQGPQFIFQYYEKEERGRGNFPDRFSARQFPNYSSELNVNALLLGDSALYLCASSPGVAYEQYFGPGTRLTVT.

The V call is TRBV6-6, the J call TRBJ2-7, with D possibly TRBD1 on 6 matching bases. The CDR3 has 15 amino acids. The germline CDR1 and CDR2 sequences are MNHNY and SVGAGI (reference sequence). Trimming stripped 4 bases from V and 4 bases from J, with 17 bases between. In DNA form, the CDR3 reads TGTGCCAGCAGTTCCTACAGGGACCTAGGATACGAGCAGTACTTC. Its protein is CASSSYRDLGYEQYF.

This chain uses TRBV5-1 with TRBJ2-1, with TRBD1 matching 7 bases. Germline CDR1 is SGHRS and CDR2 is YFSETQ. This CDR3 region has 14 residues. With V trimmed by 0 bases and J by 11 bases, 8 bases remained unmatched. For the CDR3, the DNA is TGCGCCAGCAGCTTGGGGGACAGTCGTTCGAAGCAGTTCTTC. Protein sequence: CASSLGDSRSKQFF.